This record looks at one T cell receptor (beta chain) sequence and its context. As processed by the authors: Estimation of nucleated cell counts was performed using reference gene primer amplification. The data were produced by immunoSEQ multiplex PCR, yet TCRdb's version contains in-frame clones alone and is incomplete. The D gene and trimming were derived from the DNA, and the V and J assignments and clone size from that table. The profile shows 250,000 to 350,000 clones, around 90% of them singletons. Donors of Cohort 3 who recovered were those that had two negative PCRs, clearance, or symptom resolution. The CDR3 is made up of 15 amino acids. Germline V lookup: CDR1 SGHAT, CDR2 FQDESV (reference sequence). J gave up 7 bases and V 6 bases, and 11 bases lay outside the gene matches. This sample was included in a study of blood T cell repertoires in COVID-19. Whole-study context: The United States, Italy and Spain provided the acute and convalescent COVID-19 samples. PBMCs, B-cell-depleted T cells, or T cells were the source of the cDNA or gDNA that made up the material.

The TCR sequence derives from a woman in her thirties who had recovered from COVID-19. The chain is built from TRBV11-1 and TRBJ1-2; 10 bases agree with TRBD1. The sample consisted of PBMCs or T cells enriched from blood (not recorded which). CDR3 in amino acids: CASRIKDRGISGYTF. The DNA for the CDR3 is TGTGCCAGCAGGATTAAGGACAGGGGGATAAGTGGCTACACCTTC.